This T cell receptor beta chain was found in a study of cytomegalovirus exposure and HLA in healthy donors. At the level of the study: The approximately 130 validation repertoires were reported in a later analysis to have been generated on the same platform as the 666 first-cohort repertoires. Findings and caveats of the study: Reportedly, diagnosis of cytomegalovirus status by the classifier showed high specificity and sensitivity. In a later analysis, first-cohort TCR clusters were found to tend to co-occur in the 120 validation repertoires.

The CDR3 totals 15 residues. V lost 3 bases, J lost 1 base, and 2 bases stayed unmatched. From germline, CDR1 is KGHSH and CDR2 LQKENI. This clone was seen only once. Its antigen remains unknown. The same CDR3 can be traced to other DNA sequences in this sample. These donors were members of the roughly 110-subject validation cohort, a group separate from the approximately 670-subject first cohort. Here immunoSEQ multiplex PCR was the method, and the copy in TCRdb shows in-frame clones only, minus some. The top ten hold roughly 0.9% of the sample, which has 100,000 or so clones, just under 95% seen once.

The sequenced material came from PBMCs. V is TRBV18 and J is TRBJ2-7; TRBD2 aligns across 11 bases. This TCR was sampled from a woman aged 18-35 years in good health and CMV-seronegative. The CDR3 sequence is CASSPTSGGSYEQYF. The DNA of the CDR3 is TGTGCCAGCTCACCCACTAGCGGGGGTTCCTACGAGCAGTACTTC.